This is a list of T cell receptor beta chains from one sample in a study of early T cells in non-severe SARS-CoV-2 infection. TCRdb re-called the 5' RACE reads with MiXCR, one entry per CDR3 protein. This sample yields over 90,000 distinct CDR3 sequences, of which 10% to 15% are seen a single time; 3.5% to 5% belongs to the top ten. The starting material was whole blood, obtained at baseline. The receptors originated from an adult who was a healthcare worker with PCR-confirmed SARS-CoV-2 infection or an uninfected control (not recorded which). CDR3s include the opening cysteine and the closing phenylalanine or tryptophan. D genes are given only for firm matches. Rows give clone size only sometimes, using once, few, many, or a class for an expanded clone.

TRBJ2-4	TRBV4-1	.	.	TGCGCCAGCAGCCAACCGTCCAGCGGACAGATAAACATTCAGTACTTC	CASSQPSSGQINIQYF
TRBJ1-1	TRBV20-1	.	few	TGCAGTGCTAGAATAGGGGGGGCTGAAGCTTTCTTT	CSARIGGAEAFF
TRBJ2-7	TRBV20-1	TRBD1	few	TGCAGTGCCACGGGGACCGGGACAGGGGCCTACGAGCAGTACTTC	CSATGTGTGAYEQYF
TRBJ2-2	TRBV9	TRBD2	many	TGTGCCAGCCGCACGAGAGCGGGGGAGAACACCGGGGAGCTGTTTTTT	CASRTRAGENTGELFF
TRBJ2-7	TRBV12-3/TRBV12-4	.	.	TGTGCCAGCAGGCCCGGGGGTGCCTACGAGCAGTACTTC	CASRPGGAYEQYF
TRBJ2-2	TRBV29-1	TRBD1	many	TGCAGCGTAACCGGGACAGGCCGTTTGGAGCTGTTTTTT	CSVTGTGRLELFF
TRBJ1-2	TRBV12-3/TRBV12-4	.	many	TGTGCCAGCAGTTTTCCAGCCGGGGTTAACTATGGCTACACCTTC	CASSFPAGVNYGYTF
TRBJ2-7	TRBV11-2	.	.	TGTACCAGCAGTCATGACAGACACGAGCAGTACTTC	CTSSHDRHEQYF
TRBJ2-2	TRBV18	.	.	TGTGCCAGCTCACCGCTCAGGAACACCGGGGAGCTGTTTTTT	CASSPLRNTGELFF
TRBJ2-7	TRBV10-1	TRBD2	.	TGCGCCAGCAGTGAGGGGGTTAGCGGGATCAACGAGCAGTACTTC	CASSEGVSGINEQYF
TRBJ2-7	TRBV3-1	.	few	TGTGCCAGCAGCCAAGGAGACACGGGGGCCGGATTCTACGAGCAGTACTTC	CASSQGDTGAGFYEQYF
TRBJ2-1	TRBV29-1	.	.	TGCAGCGTTGAATTGGGGCGTCCCGGCAGAGACGATGAGCAGTTCTTC	CSVELGRPGRDDEQFF
TRBJ1-1	TRBV5-1	.	few	TGCGCCAGCAGCTTGCTTGGGGGGCGCACGAACACTGAAGCTTTCTTT	CASSLLGGRTNTEAFF
TRBJ2-7	TRBV19	.	.	TGTGCCAGTATGTCGATCGGACTCACGGGAGAGCAGTACTTC	CASMSIGLTGEQYF
TRBJ2-7	TRBV20-1	TRBD2	few	TGCAGTGCTAGAGCTCTGACTAGCGGGATCTACGAGCAGTACTTC	CSARALTSGIYEQYF
TRBJ1-2	TRBV30	.	.	TGTGCCTGGAGGGGGCCAAACAATGCAGAACCCTATGGCTACACCTTC	CAWRGPNNAEPYGYTF
TRBJ2-5	TRBV19	.	.	TGTGCCAGTAGTATAGTTCGGACGGAGAGACTCCAAGAGACCCAGTACTTC	CASSIVRTERLQETQYF